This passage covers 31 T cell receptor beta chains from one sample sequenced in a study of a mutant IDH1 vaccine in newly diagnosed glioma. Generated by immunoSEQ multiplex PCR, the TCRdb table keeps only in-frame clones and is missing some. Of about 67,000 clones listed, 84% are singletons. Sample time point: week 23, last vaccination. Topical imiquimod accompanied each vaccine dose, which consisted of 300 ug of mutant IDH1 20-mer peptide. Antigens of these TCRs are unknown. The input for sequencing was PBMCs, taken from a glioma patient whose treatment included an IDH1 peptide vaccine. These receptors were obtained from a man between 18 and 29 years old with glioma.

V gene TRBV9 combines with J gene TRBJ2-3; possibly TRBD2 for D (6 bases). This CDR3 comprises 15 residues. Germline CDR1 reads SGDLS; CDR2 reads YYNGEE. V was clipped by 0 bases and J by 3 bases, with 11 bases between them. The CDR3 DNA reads TGTGCCAGCAGCGTAGAAGGTGGAGGGACAGATACGCAGTATTTT. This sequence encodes CASSVEGGGTDTQYF.

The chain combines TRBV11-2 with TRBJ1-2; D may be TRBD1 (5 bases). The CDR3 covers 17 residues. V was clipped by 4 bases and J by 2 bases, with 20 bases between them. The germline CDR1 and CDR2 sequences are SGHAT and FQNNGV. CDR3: CASSSITGADANYGYTF. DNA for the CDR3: TGTGCCAGCAGCTCCATTACAGGAGCCGACGCCAACTATGGCTACACCTTC.

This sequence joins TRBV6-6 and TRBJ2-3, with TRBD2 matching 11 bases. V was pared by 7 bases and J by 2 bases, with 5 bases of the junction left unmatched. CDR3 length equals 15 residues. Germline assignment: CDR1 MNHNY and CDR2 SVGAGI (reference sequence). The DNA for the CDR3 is TGTGCCAGCACCAGACTAGCGGGGCACACAGATACGCAGTATTTT. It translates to CASTRLAGHTDTQYF.

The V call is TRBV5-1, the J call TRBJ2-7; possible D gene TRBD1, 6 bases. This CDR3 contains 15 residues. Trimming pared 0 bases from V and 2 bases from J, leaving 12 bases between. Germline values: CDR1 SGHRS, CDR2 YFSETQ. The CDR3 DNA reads TGCGCCAGCAGCTTGGGAGTAGAGGGGGCCTACGAGCAGTACTTC. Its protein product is CASSLGVEGAYEQYF.

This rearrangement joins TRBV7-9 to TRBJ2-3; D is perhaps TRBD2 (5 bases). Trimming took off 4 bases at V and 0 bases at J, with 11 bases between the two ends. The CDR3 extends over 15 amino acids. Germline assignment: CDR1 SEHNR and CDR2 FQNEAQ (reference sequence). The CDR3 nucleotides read TGTGCCAGCAGCTCCGGGCGAGGGAGCACAGATACGCAGTATTTT. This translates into CASSSGRGSTDTQYF.

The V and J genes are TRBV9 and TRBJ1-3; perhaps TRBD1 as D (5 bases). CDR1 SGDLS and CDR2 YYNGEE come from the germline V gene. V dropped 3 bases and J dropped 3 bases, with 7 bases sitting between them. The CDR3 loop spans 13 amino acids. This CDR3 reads CASSAGFGNTIYF. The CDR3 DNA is TGTGCCAGCAGCGCAGGGTTTGGAAACACCATATATTTT.

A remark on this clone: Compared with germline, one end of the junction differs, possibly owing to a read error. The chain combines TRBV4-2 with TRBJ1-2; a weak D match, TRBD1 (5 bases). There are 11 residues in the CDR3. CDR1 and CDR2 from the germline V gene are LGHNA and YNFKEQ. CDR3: CASSQDRGPHF. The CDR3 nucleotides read TGTGCCAGCAGCCAAGACCGGGGCCCACACTTC.

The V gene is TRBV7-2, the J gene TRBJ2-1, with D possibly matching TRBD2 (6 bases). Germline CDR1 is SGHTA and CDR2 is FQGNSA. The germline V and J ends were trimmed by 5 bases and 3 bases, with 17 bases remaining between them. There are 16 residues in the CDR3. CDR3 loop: CASSPIGGINYNEQFF. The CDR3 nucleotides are TGTGCCAGCAGCCCCATCGGCGGGATCAACTACAATGAGCAGTTCTTC.

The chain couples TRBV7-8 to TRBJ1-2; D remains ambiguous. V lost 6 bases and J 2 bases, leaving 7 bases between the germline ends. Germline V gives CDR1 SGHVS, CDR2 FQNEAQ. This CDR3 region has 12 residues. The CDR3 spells CASSKENYGYTF. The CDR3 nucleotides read TGTGCCAGCAGTAAAGAGAACTATGGCTACACCTTC.

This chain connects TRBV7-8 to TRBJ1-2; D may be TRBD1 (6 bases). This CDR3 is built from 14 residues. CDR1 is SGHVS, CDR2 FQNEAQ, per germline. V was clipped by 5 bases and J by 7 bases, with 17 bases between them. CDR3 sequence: CASSPVGGAFGYTF. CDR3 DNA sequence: TGTGCCAGCAGCCCCGTGGGGGGGGCGTTTGGCTACACCTTC.

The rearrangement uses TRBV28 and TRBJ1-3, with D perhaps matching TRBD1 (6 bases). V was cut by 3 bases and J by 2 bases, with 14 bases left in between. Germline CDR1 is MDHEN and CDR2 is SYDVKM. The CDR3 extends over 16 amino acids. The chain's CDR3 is CASSFAGGAPGNTIYF. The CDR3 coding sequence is TGTGCCAGCAGTTTTGCCGGGGGGGCTCCTGGAAACACCATATATTTT.

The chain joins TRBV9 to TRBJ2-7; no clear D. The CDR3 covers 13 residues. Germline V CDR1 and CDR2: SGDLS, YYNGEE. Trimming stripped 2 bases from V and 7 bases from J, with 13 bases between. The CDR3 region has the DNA TGTGCCAGCAGCGTCACCCCCCCCGGGGAGCAGTACTTC. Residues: CASSVTPPGEQYF.

The CDR3 spells CASSLALGPRYEQYF. The CDR3 region has the DNA TGCGCCAGCAGCTTGGCCTTGGGACCTCGCTACGAGCAGTACTTC. The chain joins TRBV5-1 to TRBJ2-7; either TRBD1 or TRBD2 may supply D (5 bases each). CDR1 is SGHRS, CDR2 YFSETQ, per germline. The CDR3 has 15 amino acids. Trimming removed 0 bases at V and 3 bases at J, with 13 bases between.

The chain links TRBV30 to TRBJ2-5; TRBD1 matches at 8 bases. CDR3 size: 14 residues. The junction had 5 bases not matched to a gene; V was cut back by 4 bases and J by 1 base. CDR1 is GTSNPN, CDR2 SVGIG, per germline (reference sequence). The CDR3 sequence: CAWNSGGLQETQYF. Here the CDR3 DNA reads TGTGCCTGGAACTCAGGGGGCCTCCAAGAGACCCAGTACTTC.

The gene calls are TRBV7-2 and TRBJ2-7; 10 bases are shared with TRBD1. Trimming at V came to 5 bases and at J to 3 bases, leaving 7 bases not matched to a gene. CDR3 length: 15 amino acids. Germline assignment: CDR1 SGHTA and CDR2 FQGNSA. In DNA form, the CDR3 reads TGTGCCAGCAGCCAGACCGGGACAGGGGTCTACGAGCAGTACTTC. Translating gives CASSQTGTGVYEQYF.

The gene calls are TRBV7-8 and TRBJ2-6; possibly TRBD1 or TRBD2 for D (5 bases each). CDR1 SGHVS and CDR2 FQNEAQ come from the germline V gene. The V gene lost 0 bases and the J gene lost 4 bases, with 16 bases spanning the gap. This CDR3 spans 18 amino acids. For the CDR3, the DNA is TGTGCCAGCAGCTTAGCCCCCACCCCAGGGAGCGGGGCCAACGTCCTGACTTTC. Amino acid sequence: CASSLAPTPGSGANVLTF.

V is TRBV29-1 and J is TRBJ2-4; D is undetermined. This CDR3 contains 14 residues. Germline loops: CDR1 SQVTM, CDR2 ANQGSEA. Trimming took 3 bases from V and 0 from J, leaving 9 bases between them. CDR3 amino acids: CSVDVGGAKNIQYF. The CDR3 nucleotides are TGCAGCGTTGACGTAGGCGGAGCCAAAAACATTCAGTACTTC.

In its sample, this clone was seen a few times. DNA for the CDR3: TGTGCCAGCAGCGAGGGAGTCGAGCGGCCTAACACCGGGGAGCTGTTTTTT. Its translation is CASSEGVERPNTGELFF. V usage is TRBV9 and J usage is TRBJ2-2; D is possibly TRBD2 (5 bases). The CDR3 length is 17 residues. Germline-derived CDR1 and CDR2 are SGDLS and YYNGEE. Trimming shortened V by 3 bases and J by 2 bases, and 17 bases separated the two germline ends.

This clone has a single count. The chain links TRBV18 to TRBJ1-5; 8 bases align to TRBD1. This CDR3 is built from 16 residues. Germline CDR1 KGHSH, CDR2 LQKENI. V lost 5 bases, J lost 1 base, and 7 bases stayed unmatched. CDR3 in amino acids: CASSTGQGMSNQPQHF. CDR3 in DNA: TGTGCCAGCTCAACTGGACAGGGTATGAGCAATCAGCCCCAGCATTTT.

The DNA for the CDR3 is TGCGCCAGCAGCCAAGATGAAACTAGCGGGGTCCTCACCGGGGAGCTGTTTTTT. It translates to CASSQDETSGVLTGELFF. The chain uses TRBV4-1 and TRBJ2-2, with 10 positions matching TRBD2. In germline, CDR1 is MGHRA, CDR2 YSYEKL. V lost 0 bases and J lost 4; bases outside the gene matches: 8. This CDR3 has 18 residues.

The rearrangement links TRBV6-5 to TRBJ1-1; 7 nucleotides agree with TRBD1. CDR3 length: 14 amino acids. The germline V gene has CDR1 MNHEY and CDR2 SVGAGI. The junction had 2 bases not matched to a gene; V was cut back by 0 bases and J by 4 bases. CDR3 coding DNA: TGTGCCAGCAGTTACTCAGGGGGCGGCACTGAAGCTTTCTTT. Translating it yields CASSYSGGGTEAFF.

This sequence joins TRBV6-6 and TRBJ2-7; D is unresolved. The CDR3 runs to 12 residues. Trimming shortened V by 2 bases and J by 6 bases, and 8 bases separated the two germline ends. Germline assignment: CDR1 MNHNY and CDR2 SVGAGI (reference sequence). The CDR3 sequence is CASSYGESEQYF. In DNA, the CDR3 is TGTGCCAGCAGTTACGGAGAGAGCGAGCAGTACTTC.

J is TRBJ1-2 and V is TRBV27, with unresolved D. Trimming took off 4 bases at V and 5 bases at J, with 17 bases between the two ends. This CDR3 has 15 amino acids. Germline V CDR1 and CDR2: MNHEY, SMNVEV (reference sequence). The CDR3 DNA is TGTGCCAGCAGTTCACCTAGGACGGGAACTTATGGCTACACCTTC. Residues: CASSSPRTGTYGYTF.

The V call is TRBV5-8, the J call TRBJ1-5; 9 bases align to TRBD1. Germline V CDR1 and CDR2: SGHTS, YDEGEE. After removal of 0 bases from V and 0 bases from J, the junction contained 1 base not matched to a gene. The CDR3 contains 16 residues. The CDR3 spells CASSLGTGVSNQPQHF. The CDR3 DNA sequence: TGTGCCAGCAGCTTGGGGACAGGGGTTAGCAATCAGCCCCAGCATTTT.

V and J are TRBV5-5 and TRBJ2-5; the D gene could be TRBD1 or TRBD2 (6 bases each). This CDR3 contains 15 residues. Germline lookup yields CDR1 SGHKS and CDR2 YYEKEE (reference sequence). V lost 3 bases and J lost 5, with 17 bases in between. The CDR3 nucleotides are TGTGCCAGCAGCTGGACCGGGGGACAACTTGAGACCCAGTACTTC. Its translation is CASSWTGGQLETQYF.

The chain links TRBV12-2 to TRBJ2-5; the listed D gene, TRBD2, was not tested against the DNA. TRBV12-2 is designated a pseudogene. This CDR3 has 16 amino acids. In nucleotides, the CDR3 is TGTGCAAGTCGCTTGGTTCCGGGACTAACACAAGAGACCCAGTACTTC. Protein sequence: CASRLVPGLTQETQYF.

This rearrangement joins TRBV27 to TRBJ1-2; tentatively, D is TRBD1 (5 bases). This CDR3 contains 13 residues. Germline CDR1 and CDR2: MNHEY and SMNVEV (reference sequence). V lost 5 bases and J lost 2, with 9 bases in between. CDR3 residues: CASSGGRNYGYTF. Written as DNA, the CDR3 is TGTGCCAGCAGTGGGGGACGGAACTATGGCTACACCTTC.

CDR3 sequence: CASSVGSSWETQYF. CDR3 bases: TGTGCCAGCAGTGTTGGCTCATCGTGGGAGACCCAGTACTTC. V gene TRBV25-1 combines with J gene TRBJ2-5, with D hard to call. The germline V gene encodes CDR1 MGHDK and CDR2 SYGVNS. Trimming removed 4 bases at V and 5 bases at J, with 14 bases between. The CDR3 length is 14 residues.

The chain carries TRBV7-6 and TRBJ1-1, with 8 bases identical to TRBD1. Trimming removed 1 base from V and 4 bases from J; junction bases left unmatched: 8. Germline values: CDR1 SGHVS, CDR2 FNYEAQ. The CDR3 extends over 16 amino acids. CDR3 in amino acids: CASSLEAGDRSTEAFF. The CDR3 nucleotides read TGTGCCAGCAGCTTAGAAGCGGGGGACAGGAGCACTGAAGCTTTCTTT.

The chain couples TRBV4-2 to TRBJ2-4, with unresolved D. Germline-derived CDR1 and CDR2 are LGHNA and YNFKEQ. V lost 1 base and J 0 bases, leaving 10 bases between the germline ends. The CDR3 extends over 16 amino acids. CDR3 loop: CASSQGANLAKNIQYF. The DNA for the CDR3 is TGTGCCAGCAGCCAAGGGGCGAATTTAGCCAAAAACATTCAGTACTTC.

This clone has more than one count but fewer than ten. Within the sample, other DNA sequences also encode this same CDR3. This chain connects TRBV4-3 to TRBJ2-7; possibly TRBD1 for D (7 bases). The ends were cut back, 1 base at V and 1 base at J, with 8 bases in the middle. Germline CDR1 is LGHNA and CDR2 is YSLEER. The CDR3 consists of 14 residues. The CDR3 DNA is TGCGCCAGCAGCCAAGCAGGGGGGTCCTACGAGCAGTACTTC. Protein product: CASSQAGGSYEQYF.